The 27 T cell receptor beta chains below come from one sample, sequenced in a study of blood T cell repertoires in COVID-19. The table came from immunoSEQ multiplex PCR; TCRdb's copy has only in-frame clones and leaves some out. The table records some 180,000 clones, around 87% of them present only once. Sequencing was done on a sample of peripheral blood. Receptor source: a man over 45 with acute or convalescent COVID-19.

J is TRBJ2-2 and V is TRBV6-4, with 7 bases identical to TRBD1. This CDR3 comprises 17 residues. The germline V gene encodes CDR1 MRHNA and CDR2 SNTAGT. V lost 9 bases to trimming and J lost 4 bases; unmatched junction nucleotides: 17. Written as DNA, the CDR3 is TGTGCCAGATCTCGATCTCCGGGACAGTTCGTCACCGGGGAGCTGTTTTTT. This sequence encodes CARSRSPGQFVTGELFF.

This clone has only a few counts. The chain employs TRBV4-1 and TRBJ1-2, with 7 bases that match TRBD1. The CDR3 contains 15 residues. The germline gives CDR1 MGHRA, CDR2 YSYEKL. With 2 bases clipped from V and 2 bases from J, the junction kept 5 bases outside the gene matches. The CDR3 nucleotides read TGCGCCAGCAGCCAACGGCCACAGGGGAACTATGGCTACACCTTC. It codes for CASSQRPQGNYGYTF.

This chain connects TRBV27 to TRBJ1-5, with unresolved D. The ends were cut back, 2 bases at V and 0 bases at J, with 8 bases in the middle. Germline CDR1 is MNHEY and CDR2 is SMNVEV (reference sequence). This CDR3 has 15 residues. CDR3 amino acids: CASSLVFGSNQPQHF. The CDR3 DNA reads TGTGCCAGCAGTTTAGTATTCGGTAGCAATCAGCCCCAGCATTTT.

In its sample, this clone was seen once. V and J are TRBV29-1 and TRBJ2-6; 7 bases are a match to TRBD1. The V segment lost 6 bases and the J segment 0 bases; nucleotides outside the gene matches: 8. The length of the CDR3 is 16 residues. In germline, CDR1 is SQVTM, CDR2 ANQGSEA. The DNA for the CDR3 is TGCAGCGTCCAGGGGGAAGGGGTCTCTGGGGCCAACGTCCTGACTTTC. Protein: CSVQGEGVSGANVLTF.

V is TRBV5-1 and J is TRBJ2-3, with 10 bases identical to TRBD1. The CDR3 has 14 residues. CDR1 and CDR2 from the germline V gene are SGHRS and YFSETQ. V gave up 7 bases and J gave up 5 bases; unmatched junction bases: 7. The CDR3 spells CASGGQGSLDTQYF. As DNA, the CDR3 is TGCGCCAGCGGGGGACAGGGGAGTTTAGATACGCAGTATTTT.

The rearrangement links TRBV2 to TRBJ2-2; 8 bases fit TRBD1. V dropped 6 bases and J dropped 7; count of bases not matched to a gene: 4. The CDR3 length is 13 residues. Germline V gene data show CDR1 as SNHLY and CDR2 as FYNNEI. CDR3: CASRGTGGGELFF. For the CDR3, the DNA is TGTGCCAGCAGAGGGACAGGTGGCGGGGAGCTGTTTTTT.

The genes are TRBV7-2 and TRBJ1-1; D may be TRBD1 (6 bases). The CDR3 sequence is 14 residues long. Per germline, CDR1 SGHTA and CDR2 FQGNSA. V was trimmed by 2 bases and J by 4 bases, leaving 11 bases between them. The CDR3: CASSLSDRATEAFF. The CDR3 nucleotides are TGTGCCAGCAGCTTATCGGACAGAGCCACTGAAGCTTTCTTT. Full variable domain (rest looked up from reference TRBV7-2 and TRBJ1-1): GAGVSQSPSNKVTEKGKDVELRCDPISGHTALYWYRQSLGQGLEFLIYFQGNSAPDKSGLPSDRFSAERTGGSVSTLTIQRTQQEDSAVYLCASSLSDRATEAFFGQGTRLTVV.

The chain has TRBV5-5 and TRBJ2-7; tentatively, D is TRBD1 (6 bases). The CDR3 runs to 14 residues. V shed 2 bases and J shed 3 bases, with 12 bases lying between them. The germline V gene encodes CDR1 SGHKS and CDR2 YYEKEE (reference sequence). The CDR3 loop reads CASSFRGPFYEQYF. The CDR3 DNA reads as TGTGCCAGCAGCTTCAGGGGACCTTTCTACGAGCAGTACTTC.

This sequence joins TRBV19 and TRBJ2-1; the D is unclear. Germline CDR1 LNHDA, CDR2 SQIVND (reference sequence). CDR3 length: 16 amino acids. Trimming pared 5 bases from V and 2 bases from J, leaving 16 bases between. The CDR3 region has the DNA TGTGCCAGTAGTTTCACTCTTGTCCAAGCCTACAATGAGCAGTTCTTC. Its translation: CASSFTLVQAYNEQFF.

The chain recombines TRBV28 with TRBJ1-2; 9 bases fit TRBD1. V lost 0 bases to trimming and J lost 2 bases; unmatched junction nucleotides: 1. The CDR3 is 15 amino acids. Germline V lookup: CDR1 MDHEN, CDR2 SYDVKM. The CDR3 reads CASSLWGTGNYGYTF. CDR3 DNA sequence: TGTGCCAGCAGTTTATGGGGGACAGGGAACTATGGCTACACCTTC.

The V gene is TRBV7-2, the J gene TRBJ1-1; 7 bases line up with TRBD1. This CDR3 has 15 residues. With V trimmed by 3 bases and J by 0 bases, 4 bases remained unmatched. The V gene's germline CDR1 is SGHTA and CDR2 FQGNSA. In nucleotides, the CDR3 is TGTGCCAGCAGCTTGGCAGGGGGAGTGAACACTGAAGCTTTCTTT. Translating it yields CASSLAGGVNTEAFF.

The table lists this clone with a count of one. The V call is TRBV15, the J call TRBJ1-1; a weak D match, TRBD1 (6 bases). Trimming pared 0 bases from V and 0 bases from J, leaving 14 bases between. The germline V gene encodes CDR1 LNHNV and CDR2 YYDKDF (reference sequence). There are 17 residues in the CDR3. CDR3 sequence (DNA): TGTGCCACCAGCAGAGATCGTGGGGGCACCGTGAACACTGAAGCTTTCTTT. It codes for CATSRDRGGTVNTEAFF.

This clone was seen once. The chain couples TRBV7-6 to TRBJ2-1; D is undetermined. Trimming removed 4 bases from V and 5 bases from J, with 9 bases in between. The CDR3 covers 13 residues. Germline V lookup: CDR1 SGHVS, CDR2 FNYEAQ. CDR3 protein: CASSSQYDNEQFF. The CDR3 DNA follows: TGTGCCAGCAGCTCCCAGTATGACAATGAGCAGTTCTTC.

This chain uses TRBV15 with TRBJ1-6, with 10 bases lining up with TRBD1. The CDR3 has 15 amino acids. Unmatched junction bases numbered 2, after V lost 0 bases and J lost 9 bases. Per the germline V gene, CDR1 is LNHNV and CDR2 is YYDKDF (reference sequence). CDR3 residues: CATSRDRDRGSPLHF. DNA of the CDR3: TGTGCCACCAGCAGAGATAGGGACAGGGGTTCACCCCTCCACTTT.

This chain joins TRBV30 and TRBJ2-5; 12 positions match TRBD2. This CDR3 comprises 16 residues. J lost 5 bases, V lost 1 base, and 8 bases had no gene match. The germline V gene has CDR1 GTSNPN and CDR2 SVGIG (reference sequence). Here the CDR3 DNA reads TGTGCCTGGAGTGCCCCTAGCGGGGGGGCTTGGGAGACCCAGTACTTC. Its translation: CAWSAPSGGAWETQYF.

This clone appeared once. The V call is TRBV3-1 (or the pseudogene TRBV3-2), the J call TRBJ1-4; TRBD1 is a possible D gene (6 bases). The V end lost 1 base, the J end lost 2 bases, and 11 bases lay between the germline ends. The V gene's germline CDR1 is LGHDT and CDR2 YNNKEL (reference sequence). The CDR3 has 16 amino acids. DNA for the CDR3: TGTGCCAGCAGCCAAGCGGGTACAGGGACTAATGAAAAACTGTTTTTT. Amino acids: CASSQAGTGTNEKLFF.

J is TRBJ2-3 and V is TRBV11-2; tentative D call: TRBD1 (5 bases). Trimming cost V 4 bases and J 3 bases, with 14 bases left between them. CDR1 is SGHAT, CDR2 FQNNGV, per germline. The CDR3 extends over 15 amino acids. CDR3 region: CASSSRGHSTDTQYF. Here the CDR3 DNA reads TGTGCCAGCAGCTCCCGCGGACACTCGACAGATACGCAGTATTTT.

V usage is TRBV5-4 and J usage is TRBJ1-2; 7 bases fit TRBD1. The CDR3 covers 13 residues. The trim removed 4 bases at V and 7 bases at J, leaving 7 bases unmatched. CDR1 is SGHNT, CDR2 YYREEE, per germline (reference sequence). The CDR3 region has the DNA TGTGCCAGCAGCCATAGACAGGGATTTGGCTACACCTTC. This gives the protein CASSHRQGFGYTF.

Written as DNA, the CDR3 is TGTGCCAGCAGCTCGACAGGGGGCGATCAGCCCCAGCATTTT. Translation: CASSSTGGDQPQHF. The chain recombines TRBV7-9 with TRBJ1-5, with TRBD1 matching 10 bases. V lost 4 bases, J lost 5 bases, and 2 bases stayed unmatched. The CDR3 is 14 residues long. Germline V gene sequence: CDR1 SEHNR, CDR2 FQNEAQ (reference sequence). Full variable domain (remainder filled in from reference TRBV7-9 and TRBJ1-5): DTGVSQNPRHKITKRGQNVTFRCDPISEHNRLYWYRQTLGQGPEFLTYFQNEAQLEKSRLLSDRFSAERPKGSFSTLEIQRTEQGDSAMYLCASSSTGGDQPQHFGDGTRLSIL.

This rearrangement joins TRBV3-1 (or the pseudogene TRBV3-2) to TRBJ1-4, with TRBD1 identical over 7 bases. V gave up 1 base and J gave up 6 bases; unmatched junction bases: 2. This CDR3 contains 14 residues. From germline, CDR1 is LGHDT and CDR2 YNNKEL (reference sequence). The CDR3 DNA reads TGTGCCAGCAGCCAAGGGACAGGCGATGAAAAACTGTTTTTT. This translates into CASSQGTGDEKLFF.

The rearrangement links TRBV15 to TRBJ1-4; D gene ambiguous. The CDR3 extends over 13 amino acids. Germline CDR1 LNHNV, CDR2 YYDKDF (reference sequence). V was cut by 8 bases and J by 8 bases, with 15 bases left in between. The CDR3 DNA reads TGTGCCACCGCGGGAGCATACTGGGAAAAACTGTTTTTT. Protein: CATAGAYWEKLFF.

The chain employs TRBV4-1 and TRBJ2-3; no reliable D call. The germline V gene encodes CDR1 MGHRA and CDR2 YSYEKL. The CDR3 spans 17 residues. Trimming removed 1 base from V and 2 bases from J, with 16 bases in between. CDR3 sequence reads: CASSQVLVPSHTDTQYF. The CDR3 nucleotides read TGCGCCAGCAGCCAAGTACTTGTCCCTAGTCACACAGATACGCAGTATTTT.

Only one count was recorded for this clone. V gene TRBV6-5 combines with J gene TRBJ1-2; tentative D call: TRBD1 (6 bases). The V gene lost 0 bases and the J gene lost 7 bases, with 9 bases spanning the gap. Germline values: CDR1 MNHEY, CDR2 SVGAGI. The CDR3 loop spans 13 amino acids. The CDR3 is CASSYSKTGGYTF. The CDR3 nucleotides read TGTGCCAGCAGTTACTCCAAGACAGGTGGCTACACCTTC.

The rearrangement links TRBV9 to TRBJ2-2, with D perhaps TRBD1 (5 bases). Germline V gene lookup returns CDR1 SGDLS and CDR2 YYNGEE. This CDR3 is 16 amino acids long. Trimming pared 0 bases from V and 1 base from J, leaving 10 bases between. The CDR3 nucleotides are TGTGCCAGCAGCGTAGGCCCTGACAGGAACACCGGGGAGCTGTTTTTT. Encoded protein: CASSVGPDRNTGELFF.

Here the CDR3 DNA reads TGTGCCAGCAGTGATCCCGGGGGGCTTAACACCGGGGAGCTGTTTTTT. Protein sequence: CASSDPGGLNTGELFF. The gene calls are TRBV2 and TRBJ2-2; D might be TRBD2 (7 bases). This CDR3 spans 16 amino acids. Trimming took 3 bases from V and 2 from J, leaving 13 bases between them. Germline CDR1 SNHLY, CDR2 FYNNEI.

The chain recombines TRBV18 with TRBJ2-7; D unresolved. V lost 3 bases and J lost 6, with 18 bases in between. The CDR3 covers 15 residues. Germline CDR1 and CDR2: KGHSH and LQKENI. The CDR3 DNA sequence: TGTGCCAGCTCACCCTCCTCCACAAGTCGTACCGAGCAGTACTTC. It is translated as CASSPSSTSRTEQYF. Combining the CDR3 with reference TRBV18 and TRBJ2-7 gives the whole variable domain NAGVMQNPRHLVRRRGQEARLRCSPMKGHSHVYWYRQLPEEGLKFMVYLQKENIIDESGMPKERFSAEFPKEGPSILRIQQVVRGDSAAYFCASSPSSTSRTEQYFGPGTRLTVT.

This chain joins TRBV7-3 and TRBJ2-6; 10 nucleotides agree with TRBD1. CDR1 is SGHTA and CDR2 is FQGTGA in the germline V gene. The CDR3 consists of 17 residues. Unmatched junction bases numbered 3, after V lost 2 bases and J lost 2 bases. DNA of the CDR3: TGTGCCAGCAGCTTAGTGGGGACAGGGGCTGGGGCCAACGTCCTGACTTTC. Amino acid sequence: CASSLVGTGAGANVLTF.